These T cell receptor beta chains were read from a single sample in a study of blood T cell repertoires in COVID-19. Generated by immunoSEQ multiplex PCR, the TCRdb table keeps only in-frame clones and is missing some. The data show approximately 100,000 clones, nearly 90% seen once. Sample: peripheral blood. The receptors were sampled from a man in his 70s with acute or convalescent COVID-19. CDR3s include the opening cysteine and the closing phenylalanine or tryptophan. The order of the fields is clone size, J gene, D gene, V gene, CDR3 DNA, CDR3 protein. A D gene is named only where the DNA matches it firmly. The size of a clone is reported for some rows only, either as once, few or many, or as a class for expanded clones.

size: once
J: TRBJ2-3
D: -
V: TRBV2
DNA: TGTGCCAGCAGTGAACAGGTCACGCAGTATTTT
CDR3: CASSEQVTQYF

size: -
J: TRBJ1-2
D: TRBD1
V: TRBV6-5
DNA: TGTGCCAGCAGCGACTACCAGGGGGCTAAGGGCTACACCTTC
CDR3: CASSDYQGAKGYTF

size: few
J: TRBJ2-7
D: TRBD1
V: TRBV2
DNA: TGTGCCAGCAGGGACAGGGGGTTTCTTAACTACGAGCAGTACTTC
CDR3: CASRDRGFLNYEQYF

size: -
J: TRBJ1-1
D: -
V: TRBV9
DNA: TGTGCCAGCAGCGTAACAGGGAACACTGAAGCTTTCTTT
CDR3: CASSVTGNTEAFF

size: -
J: TRBJ1-1
D: -
V: TRBV18
DNA: TGTGCCAGCTCACGAGGGAACACTGAAGCTTTCTTT
CDR3: CASSRGNTEAFF

size: -
J: TRBJ1-5
D: -
V: TRBV19
DNA: TGTGCCAGTAGTATAGGTTCAGGGAACGGCGTGATTCAGCCCCAGCATTTT
CDR3: CASSIGSGNGVIQPQHF

size: -
J: TRBJ2-7
D: TRBD2
V: TRBV9
DNA: TGTGCCAGCAGCGTAGGCGGGGGGCCCTACGAGCAGTACTTC
CDR3: CASSVGGGPYEQYF

size: -
J: TRBJ1-1
D: -
V: TRBV28
DNA: TGTGCCAGCAGTCGCACAGGGAACACTGAAGCTTTCTTT
CDR3: CASSRTGNTEAFF

size: -
J: TRBJ1-2
D: -
V: TRBV3-1/TRBV3-2
DNA: TGTGCCAGCAGCCAAGGTCGACAGCTCTATGGCTACACCTTC
CDR3: CASSQGRQLYGYTF

size: few
J: TRBJ1-5
D: -
V: TRBV19
DNA: TGTGCCAGTACCGCTCGGGCCGGGAGTGGGAATCAGCCCCAGCATTTT
CDR3: CASTARAGSGNQPQHF

size: -
J: TRBJ1-3
D: -
V: TRBV5-1
DNA: TGCGCCAGCAGCTTCGGTGGAGACTCTGGAAACACCATATATTTT
CDR3: CASSFGGDSGNTIYF

size: -
J: TRBJ1-2
D: -
V: TRBV7-6
DNA: TGTGCCAGCAGCTCGGGACTGTGGTACACCTTC
CDR3: CASSSGLWYTF

size: -
J: TRBJ1-6
D: -
V: TRBV6-5
DNA: TGTGCCAGCAGTTACGAGGACAGTCGTTCACCCCTCCACTTT
CDR3: CASSYEDSRSPLHF

size: -
J: TRBJ2-3
D: -
V: TRBV19
DNA: TGTGCCAGTAGTACTAGTTGGGTTAGCACAGATACGCAGTATTTT
CDR3: CASSTSWVSTDTQYF

size: -
J: TRBJ1-1
D: TRBD1
V: TRBV5-1
DNA: TGCGCCAGCAGCATGGGGACAGGCGGGAACACTGAAGCTTTCTTT
CDR3: CASSMGTGGNTEAFF

size: -
J: TRBJ2-5
D: TRBD1
V: TRBV25-1
DNA: TGTGCCAGCAGTGAAGGGACAGGGGGTAGGCAAGAGACCCAGTACTTC
CDR3: CASSEGTGGRQETQYF